This TCR beta chain was recovered during a study of blood T cell repertoires in COVID-19. Study at large: Italy, Spain and the United States were the sources of the convalescent and acute COVID-19 samples.

Produced via immunoSEQ multiplex PCR; TCRdb's table is partial and in-frame only. The sample includes around 72,000 clones, around 89% of them seen just once. Losses at the gene ends were 2 bases for V and 0 bases for J; bases not matched to a gene: 2. CDR3 length equals 15 residues. In germline, CDR1 is SGHTA, CDR2 FQGTGA. This chain uses TRBV7-3 with TRBJ2-3; 7 bases align to TRBD1. Specimen: peripheral blood. This TCR derives from a woman aged 70-85 years with acute or convalescent COVID-19. The CDR3 region has the DNA TGTGCCAGCAGCTTATCGACAGGGAGCACAGATACGCAGTATTTT. This gives the protein CASSLSTGSTDTQYF.